This record covers a single TCR beta chain. Its antigen is as yet unknown. A junction end diverges from the germline sequence, so it may reflect a read error. Profiled with immunoSEQ multiplex PCR; TCRdb holds only in-frame clones, not every one. The sample holds some 70,000 clones; roughly 88% are singletons and the top ten take over 0.75%. There are 11 residues in the CDR3. The germline V gene encodes CDR1 MNHEY and CDR2 SVGAGI. This sample was taken from a study of OX40 agonist ivuxolimab in advanced cancers. Points from the study as a whole: Both CD4+ and CD8+ T cell populations in blood had undergone clonal expansion by week 6 at 0.1 to 3.0 mg/kg. CD8+ T cells were the subset that, on average, had more expanded clones than CD4+.

The input for sequencing was CD4+ or CD8+ T cells sorted from blood, taken in a trial of the OX40 agonist ivuxolimab. This chain uses TRBV6-5 with TRBJ2-7, with 7 bases fitting TRBD1. The sequence derives from an adult with an advanced solid tumor such as melanoma, head and neck, liver or kidney cancer. The CDR3 region has the DNA TGTGCCAGCAGGCAGCAAGGACAGGCCTATTTC. Translated: CASRQQGQAYF.